This TCR beta chain comes out of a study of siplizumab effects on memory and regulatory T cells. The CDR3 totals 13 residues. Germline lookup yields CDR1 SQVTM and CDR2 ANQGSEA. V lost 3 bases and J 5 bases, leaving 11 bases between the germline ends. Using immunoSEQ multiplex PCR, the repertoire was profiled, and TCRdb retains in-frame clones only, with some absent. Found here are some 65,000 clones, 88% of them singletons; the top ten hold more than 1.5%. Sequenced material: Tregs sorted from blood. The TCR sequence derives from a human donor in good health. The chain recombines TRBV29-1 with TRBJ2-1; D is unresolved. CDR3 protein: CSVEALGDNEQFF. CDR3 coding DNA: TGCAGCGTTGAGGCTCTTGGGGACAATGAGCAGTTCTTC.